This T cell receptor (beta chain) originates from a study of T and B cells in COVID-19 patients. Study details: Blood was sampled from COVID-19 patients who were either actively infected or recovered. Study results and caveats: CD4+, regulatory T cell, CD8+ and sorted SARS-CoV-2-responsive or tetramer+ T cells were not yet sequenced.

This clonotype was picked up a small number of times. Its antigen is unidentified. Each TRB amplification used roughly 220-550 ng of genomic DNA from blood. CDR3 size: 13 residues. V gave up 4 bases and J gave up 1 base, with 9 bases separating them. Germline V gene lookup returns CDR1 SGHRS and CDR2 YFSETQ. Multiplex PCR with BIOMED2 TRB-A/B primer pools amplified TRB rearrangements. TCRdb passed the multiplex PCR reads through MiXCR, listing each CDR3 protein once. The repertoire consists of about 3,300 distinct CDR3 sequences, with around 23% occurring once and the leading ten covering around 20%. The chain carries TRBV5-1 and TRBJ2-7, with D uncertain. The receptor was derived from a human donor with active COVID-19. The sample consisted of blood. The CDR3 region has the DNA TGCGCCAGCAGCGCTCCCGGGTCCTACGAGCAGTACTTC. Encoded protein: CASSAPGSYEQYF.